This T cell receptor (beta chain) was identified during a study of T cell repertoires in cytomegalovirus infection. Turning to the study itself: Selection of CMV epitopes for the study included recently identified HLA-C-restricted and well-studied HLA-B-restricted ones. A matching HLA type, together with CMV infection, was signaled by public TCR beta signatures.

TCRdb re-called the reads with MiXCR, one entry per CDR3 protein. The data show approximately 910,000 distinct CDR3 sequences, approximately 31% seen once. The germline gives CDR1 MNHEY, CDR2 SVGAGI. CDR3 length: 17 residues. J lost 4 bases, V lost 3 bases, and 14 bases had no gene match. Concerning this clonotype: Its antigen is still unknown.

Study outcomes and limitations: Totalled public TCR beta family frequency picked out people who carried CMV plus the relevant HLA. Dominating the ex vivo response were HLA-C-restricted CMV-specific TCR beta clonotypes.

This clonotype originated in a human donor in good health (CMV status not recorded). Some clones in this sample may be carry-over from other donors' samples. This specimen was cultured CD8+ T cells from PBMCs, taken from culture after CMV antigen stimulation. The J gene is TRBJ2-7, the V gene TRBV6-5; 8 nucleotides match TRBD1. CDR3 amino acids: CASSYSHGQGKEYEQYF. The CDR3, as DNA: TGTGCCAGCAGTTATTCCCATGGACAGGGCAAGGAGTACGAGCAGTACTTC.